This TCR beta chain was retrieved from a study of PD-L1 blockade in urothelial cancer. The protocol was immunoSEQ multiplex PCR, while the TCRdb copy is restricted to in-frame clones and leaves out a portion. In the table there are tens of thousands of clones, 84% of which are singletons. Between 1 and 8 samples, pretreatment and on-treatment, were given by each patient. Germline V lookup: CDR1 SGHKS, CDR2 YYEKEE (reference sequence). Trimming removed 1 base at V and 4 bases at J, with 15 bases between. This CDR3 contains 15 residues. This chain links TRBV5-5 with TRBJ2-7, with TRBD1 as a possible D gene (6 bases). The sequence derives from a man aged 55-75 years with urothelial cancer. Sequences were derived from PBMCs, sampled around atezolizumab (anti-PD-L1) treatment. DNA for the CDR3: TGTGCCAGCAGCTTGTTGCGAACTCAGGGGTACGAGCAGTACTTC. As protein: CASSLLRTQGYEQYF.